These 21 T cell receptor beta chains originate from one sample sequenced in a study of OX40 agonist ivuxolimab in advanced cancers. Clones were sequenced by immunoSEQ multiplex PCR, and TCRdb holds only the in-frame ones, with some missing. The sample has about 77,000 clones; approximately 84% are singletons. The input for sequencing was CD4+ or CD8+ T cells sorted from blood, taken in a trial of the OX40 agonist ivuxolimab. The receptors shown here come from an adult with an advanced solid tumor such as melanoma, head and neck, liver or kidney cancer.

This clone was observed once. The chain combines TRBV7-3 with TRBJ2-6; possibly TRBD2 for D (6 bases). V gave up 7 bases and J gave up 2 bases, with 12 bases separating them. Germline V lookup: CDR1 SGHTA, CDR2 FQGTGA. The CDR3 is made up of 15 amino acids. The CDR3 reads CASTLGGAGANVLTF. The CDR3 DNA is TGTGCCAGCACCCTGGGCGGGGCTGGGGCCAACGTCCTGACTTTC. The full variable domain, its missing parts supplied by reference TRBV7-3 and TRBJ2-6, is GAGVSQTPSNKVTEKGKYVELRCDPISGHTALYWYRQSLGQGPEFLIYFQGTGAADDSGLPNDRFFAVRPEGSVSTLKIQRTERGDSAVYLCASTLGGAGANVLTFGAGSRLTVL.

This clone has a single count. CDR3 DNA sequence: TGTGCCAGTAGCGGACAGGGAGGTGCCTATGGCTACACCTTC. It yields the protein CASSGQGGAYGYTF. The gene calls are TRBV19 and TRBJ1-2; 8 bases agree with TRBD1. CDR1 and CDR2 (germline): LNHDA, SQIVND (reference sequence). Trimming cost V 6 bases and J 4 bases; bases outside gene matches: 7. The CDR3 length is 14 residues. Based on the CDR3 plus reference TRBV19 and TRBJ1-2, the full variable domain is DGGITQSPKYLFRKEGQNVTLSCEQNLNHDAMYWYRQDPGQGLRLIYYSQIVNDFQKGDIAEGYSVSREKKESFPLTVTSAQKNPTAFYLCASSGQGGAYGYTFGSGTRLTVV.

In this sample, this clone turned up a few times. The V and J genes are TRBV27 and TRBJ1-1, with D tentatively TRBD1 (6 bases). Trimming took off 0 bases at V and 5 bases at J, with 13 bases between the two ends. This CDR3 has 15 residues. Germline V gene data show CDR1 as MNHEY and CDR2 as SMNVEV (reference sequence). CDR3 sequence: CASSLSPRTATEAFF. The CDR3 coding sequence is TGTGCCAGCAGTTTATCACCCCGGACAGCAACTGAAGCTTTCTTT.

CDR3: CASSRDTYNSPLHF. CDR3 bases: TGTGCCAGCAGCCGGGACACTTATAATTCACCCCTCCACTTT. V and J are TRBV6-6 and TRBJ1-6; possibly TRBD1 for D (6 bases). The CDR3 is 14 residues long. V was trimmed by 6 bases and J by 4 bases, leaving 10 bases between them. The V gene's germline CDR1 is MNHNY and CDR2 SVGAGI (reference sequence).

This clone showed up just once. The rearrangement uses TRBV2 and TRBJ2-5, with 8 nucleotides matching TRBD2. Germline CDR1 SNHLY, CDR2 FYNNEI. The CDR3 is 15 residues long. The V segment lost 4 bases and the J segment 1 base; nucleotides outside the gene matches: 5. The CDR3 loop reads CASSGAGGLQETQYF. The CDR3 nucleotides are TGTGCCAGCAGTGGGGCGGGGGGACTCCAAGAGACCCAGTACTTC.

This chain connects TRBV7-2 to TRBJ2-7; 9 bases agree with TRBD2. This CDR3 spans 16 amino acids. The J segment lost 2 bases and the V segment lost 1 base, leaving 6 bases of the junction unmatched. CDR1 SGHTA and CDR2 FQGNSA come from the germline V gene. In nucleotides, the CDR3 is TGTGCCAGCAGCTTAGAATCTAGCGGGACCACCTACGAGCAGTACTTC. Translation: CASSLESSGTTYEQYF.

This clone has more than one count but fewer than ten. V gene TRBV6-1 combines with J gene TRBJ2-7, with 8 bases lining up with TRBD2. V was pared by 6 bases and J by 6 bases, with 7 bases of the junction left unmatched. The CDR3 extends over 13 amino acids. Germline V gene data show CDR1 as MNHNS and CDR2 as SASEGT. Written as DNA, the CDR3 is TGTGCCAGCAGCGGACTAGCAGACGGCGAGCAGTACTTC. It is translated as CASSGLADGEQYF.

This chain joins TRBV25-1 and TRBJ1-2, with 7 bases fitting TRBD1. The CDR3 covers 12 residues. J gave up 8 bases and V 7 bases, and 7 bases lay outside the gene matches. The V gene's germline CDR1 is MGHDK and CDR2 SYGVNS. CDR3 region: CASTGGAAGYTF. CDR3 DNA sequence: TGTGCCAGCACAGGGGGGGCAGCGGGCTACACCTTC.

The chain couples TRBV7-3 to TRBJ1-2, with TRBD1 as a possible D gene (5 bases). Germline V gene data show CDR1 as SGHTA and CDR2 as FQGTGA. This CDR3 has 13 residues. Trimming shortened V by 5 bases and J by 4 bases, and 11 bases separated the two germline ends. This CDR3 reads CASSRGELYGYTF. CDR3 coding DNA: TGTGCCAGCAGCCGAGGGGAACTCTATGGCTACACCTTC.

This chain links TRBV7-9 with TRBJ1-2; D ambiguous. Germline V gives CDR1 SEHNR, CDR2 FQNEAQ (reference sequence). V lost 1 base and J lost 2, with 11 bases in between. The CDR3 totals 15 residues. The CDR3, as DNA: TGTGCCAGCAGCTTAGGGACCTCGGGCAACTATGGCTACACCTTC. Translation gives CASSLGTSGNYGYTF.

This CDR3 reads CASSIQETQYF. The CDR3 region has the DNA TGTGCCAGCAGCATCCAAGAGACCCAGTACTTC. The genes are TRBV7-2 and TRBJ2-5; D call uncertain. Germline CDR1 is SGHTA and CDR2 is FQGNSA. Trimming removed 5 bases from V and 1 base from J, with 2 bases in between. The CDR3 contains 11 residues. Full variable domain (outside the CDR3, taken from reference TRBV7-2 and TRBJ2-5): GAGVSQSPSNKVTEKGKDVELRCDPISGHTALYWYRQSLGQGLEFLIYFQGNSAPDKSGLPSDRFSAERTGGSVSTLTIQRTQQEDSAVYLCASSIQETQYFGPGTRLLVL.

The chain is built from TRBV27 and TRBJ1-1; D is unresolved. The CDR3 is 14 residues long. V was clipped by 3 bases and J by 4 bases, with 12 bases between them. CDR1 is MNHEY and CDR2 is SMNVEV in the germline V gene (reference sequence). CDR3 bases: TGTGCCAGCAGTTTTTTCCCGGGGAGCACTGAAGCTTTCTTT. It translates to CASSFFPGSTEAFF.

The J gene is TRBJ2-2, the V gene TRBV19; 8 positions agree with TRBD2. Germline V gene sequence: CDR1 LNHDA, CDR2 SQIVND (reference sequence). The CDR3 is 19 residues long. V dropped 8 bases and J dropped 0; count of bases not matched to a gene: 17. The CDR3 loop reads CASSNSRGSGVPNTGELFF. The CDR3 DNA is TGTGCCAGTTCCAATTCCCGGGGTAGCGGGGTTCCGAACACCGGGGAGCTGTTTTTT.

CDR3 nucleotides: TGTGCCAGCAGCGACACCTCAGGGAAAAATGAGCAGTTCTTC. It encodes CASSDTSGKNEQFF. This chain links TRBV7-9 with TRBJ2-1, with a weak D call TRBD1 (5 bases). The germline V gene encodes CDR1 SEHNR and CDR2 FQNEAQ (reference sequence). The CDR3 spans 14 residues. Trimming took 5 bases from V and 7 from J, leaving 15 bases between them. Full variable domain (outside the CDR3, taken from reference TRBV7-9 and TRBJ2-1): DTGVSQNPRHKITKRGQNVTFRCDPISEHNRLYWYRQTLGQGPEFLTYFQNEAQLEKSRLLSDRFSAERPKGSFSTLEIQRTEQGDSAMYLCASSDTSGKNEQFFGPGTRLTVL.

The chain has TRBV25-1 and TRBJ2-7; 12 bases fit TRBD2. This CDR3 has 15 residues. The J segment lost 6 bases and the V segment lost 2 bases, leaving 5 bases of the junction unmatched. Germline V gene lookup returns CDR1 MGHDK and CDR2 SYGVNS. The CDR3 DNA reads as TGTGCCAGCAGTGAAACTCTAGCGGGAGGGGGCGAGCAGTACTTC. Protein sequence: CASSETLAGGGEQYF.

The chain is built from TRBV27 and TRBJ1-4; tentative D call: TRBD1 (5 bases). Germline V gene lookup returns CDR1 MNHEY and CDR2 SMNVEV (reference sequence). V was shortened by 4 bases and J by 7 bases, with 13 bases between the two germline ends. The CDR3 covers 14 residues. The CDR3 protein is CASSYRGGREKLFF. The CDR3 DNA sequence: TGTGCCAGCAGTTATAGGGGCGGCCGTGAAAAACTGTTTTTT.

This chain links TRBV5-1 with TRBJ2-5; D is possibly TRBD2 (6 bases). Per the germline V gene, CDR1 is SGHRS and CDR2 is YFSETQ. Trimming stripped 3 bases from V and 5 bases from J, with 14 bases between. This CDR3 is built from 14 residues. CDR3 sequence (DNA): TGCGCCAGCAGCTCTAGTTTGGGGGGTGAGACCCAGTACTTC. It specifies CASSSSLGGETQYF. The full variable domain, rest sourced from reference TRBV5-1 and TRBJ2-5, is KAGVTQTPRYLIKTRGQQVTLSCSPISGHRSVSWYQQTPGQGLQFLFEYFSETQRNKGNFPGRFSGRQFSNSRSEMNVSTLELGDSALYLCASSSSLGGETQYFGPGTRLLVL.

This chain connects TRBV6-6 to TRBJ2-5; 9 bases align to TRBD1. This CDR3 contains 15 residues. Trimming took 5 bases from V and 2 from J; bases not matched to a gene: 6. Germline loops: CDR1 MNHNY, CDR2 SVGAGI (reference sequence). The CDR3 region has the DNA TGTGCCAGCAGTGGATACGACAGGGGGCAAGAGACCCAGTACTTC. Amino acid sequence: CASSGYDRGQETQYF.

This chain joins TRBV5-1 and TRBJ1-2; D gene ambiguous. CDR3 length: 15 residues. Germline CDR1 SGHRS, CDR2 YFSETQ. V lost 4 bases and J 6 bases, leaving 19 bases between the germline ends. CDR3 in amino acids: CASSPIQREGHGYTF. The DNA of the CDR3 is TGCGCCAGCAGCCCCATCCAGAGGGAAGGGCATGGCTACACCTTC.

The V gene is TRBV2, the J gene TRBJ1-2; 10 bases fit TRBD1. The CDR3 has 14 residues. The germline V gene encodes CDR1 SNHLY and CDR2 FYNNEI. V was pared by 8 bases and J by 4 bases, with 7 bases of the junction left unmatched. CDR3 DNA: TGTGCCAGCGGCCGGGACAGGGGCACCTATGGCTACACCTTC. Its translation is CASGRDRGTYGYTF.

This clone was detected only a few times. The chain combines TRBV4-1 with TRBJ2-7; 7 nucleotides align to TRBD1. V lost 4 bases to trimming and J lost 2 bases; unmatched junction nucleotides: 14. There are 17 residues in the CDR3. Germline V gene lookup returns CDR1 MGHRA and CDR2 YSYEKL. The CDR3 DNA reads TGCGCCAGCAGCCGAACCCCAACAGGGGCGGCGACCTACGAGCAGTACTTC. Encoded protein: CASSRTPTGAATYEQYF.